One sample yielded the 12 T cell receptor beta chains listed below, sequenced in a study of T-cell memory formation after mild COVID-19. One entry per CDR3 protein, called by TCRdb with MiXCR from the 5' RACE reads. The sample has 430,000 or so distinct CDR3 sequences; about 23% are singletons. The source material was PBMCs or a T cell subset sorted from them (not recorded which). Receptor source: an adult woman who had mild COVID-19 (a few samples of this study predate the infection). Cell type and time point are not known.

V and J are TRBV30 and TRBJ2-4, with a weak D call TRBD1 (6 bases). Looked up from germline, CDR1 is GTSNPN and CDR2 is SVGIG (reference sequence). V dropped 2 bases and J dropped 1 base, with 12 bases sitting between them. The length of the CDR3 is 15 residues. CDR3 in DNA: TGTGCCTGGAGTCGCGCAGGGGCGGCCAAAAACATTCAGTACTTC. Residues: CAWSRAGAAKNIQYF.

This clonotype came up a few times. V is TRBV2 and J is TRBJ1-1; a weak D match, TRBD1 (5 bases). The germline V and J ends were trimmed by 5 bases and 5 bases, with 12 bases remaining between them. The V gene's germline CDR1 is SNHLY and CDR2 FYNNEI. This CDR3 has 13 residues. The CDR3 nucleotides are TGTGCCAGCAGTCAGGGAGGCCGGACTGAAGCTTTCTTT. Residues: CASSQGGRTEAFF. Full variable domain (missing parts from reference TRBV2 and TRBJ1-1): EPEVTQTPSHQVTQMGQEVILRCVPISNHLYFYWYRQILGQKVEFLVSFYNNEISEKSEIFDDQFSVERPDGSNFTLKIRSTKLEDSAMYFCASSQGGRTEAFFGQGTRLTVV.

This clonotype was seen only a few times. The rearrangement uses TRBV9 and TRBJ2-7; TRBD1 matches 8 bases. This CDR3 comprises 15 residues. Germline CDR1 SGDLS, CDR2 YYNGEE. V shed 3 bases, J shed 6 bases, and the junction held 11 bases outside the gene matches. DNA of the CDR3: TGTGCCAGCAGCGCAGGGGACAGGTGGGTCTCCGAGCAGTACTTC. This sequence encodes CASSAGDRWVSEQYF. Looking up the rest from reference TRBV9 and TRBJ2-7 gives the full variable domain: DSGVTQTPKHLITATGQRVTLRCSPRSGDLSVYWYQQSLDQGLQFLIQYYNGEERAKGNILERFSAQQFPDLHSELNLSSLELGDSALYFCASSAGDRWVSEQYFGPGTRLTVT.

This clonotype came up a few times. The V and J genes are TRBV7-9 and TRBJ2-3; 9 bases align to TRBD1. The V segment lost 4 bases and the J segment 6 bases; nucleotides outside the gene matches: 11. The CDR3 extends over 16 amino acids. Germline V gene data show CDR1 as SEHNR and CDR2 as FQNEAQ (reference sequence). CDR3 DNA: TGTGCCAGCAGCTCCATACAGGGGGCCCCGGCGGATACGCAGTATTTT. Amino acid sequence: CASSSIQGAPADTQYF.

This clonotype was counted at least ten times. The chain has TRBV12-3 or TRBV12-4 and TRBJ1-1; no definite D call. The CDR3 extends over 13 amino acids. Trimming took off 4 bases at V and 4 bases at J, with 10 bases between the two ends. The CDR3 protein is CASSYLTSTEAFF. CDR3 bases: TGTGCCAGCAGTTACCTGACCTCCACTGAAGCTTTCTTT.

The rearrangement joins TRBV5-1 to TRBJ2-7; the D gene is possibly TRBD1 (6 bases). Per the germline V gene, CDR1 is SGHRS and CDR2 is YFSETQ. V dropped 4 bases and J dropped 5 bases, with 19 bases sitting between them. The CDR3 totals 15 residues. CDR3 nucleotide sequence: TGCGCCAGCAGCCCCCATCCACAGGGTCCCCACGAGCAGTACTTC. Translated: CASSPHPQGPHEQYF.

This clonotype turned up a few times. The chain carries TRBV20-1 and TRBJ2-3; 8 bases agree with TRBD2. Germline CDR1 DFQATT, CDR2 SNEGSKA (reference sequence). The CDR3 totals 16 residues. J lost 0 bases, V lost 6 bases, and 11 bases had no gene match. The CDR3 nucleotides read TGCAGTGCCCCCCACGCCGGGACTAGAAGCACAGATACGCAGTATTTT. Protein sequence: CSAPHAGTRSTDTQYF.

The rearrangement joins TRBV12-3 or TRBV12-4 to TRBJ2-2, with D perhaps being TRBD1 or TRBD2 (5 bases each). This CDR3 is built from 13 residues. V was clipped by 5 bases and J by 7 bases, with 11 bases between them. CDR3 sequence reads: CASSMGVGGELFF. CDR3 sequence (DNA): TGTGCCAGCAGTATGGGGGTCGGCGGGGAGCTGTTTTTT.

The chain has TRBV6-2 or TRBV6-3 and TRBJ2-7, with TRBD2 matching over 10 bases. J gave up 5 bases and V 8 bases, and 15 bases lay outside the gene matches. Germline V gene sequence: CDR1 MNHEY, CDR2 SVGEGT. There are 16 residues in the CDR3. DNA for the CDR3: TGTGCCAGCCAGACTCGAGCGGGAGGGCCCTTCCACGAGCAGTACTTC. Translating it yields CASQTRAGGPFHEQYF.

This clonotype was recorded a few times. V and J are TRBV3-1 and TRBJ1-5; D not certain. Trimming removed 0 bases from V and 6 bases from J, with 6 bases in between. The CDR3 consists of 13 residues. Germline lookup yields CDR1 LGHDT and CDR2 YNNKEL (reference sequence). The CDR3: CASSQDRSQPQHF. Written as DNA, the CDR3 is TGTGCCAGCAGCCAAGATCGATCTCAGCCCCAGCATTTT.

This rearrangement joins TRBV7-9 to TRBJ2-5; 12 nucleotides line up with TRBD1. Trimming took 5 bases from V and 1 from J; bases not matched to a gene: 5. Per the germline V gene, CDR1 is SEHNR and CDR2 is FQNEAQ (reference sequence). The CDR3 sequence is 16 residues long. CDR3 nucleotide sequence: TGTGCCAGCAGCCCCGGGACAGGGGGCGGCCAAGAGACCCAGTACTTC. Translating it yields CASSPGTGGGQETQYF.

The chain has TRBV9 and TRBJ2-2; TRBD2 matches at 7 bases. Germline V CDR1 and CDR2: SGDLS, YYNGEE. After removal of 0 bases from V and 1 base from J, the junction contained 12 bases not matched to a gene. The CDR3 contains 19 residues. The CDR3 region is CASSVGREGRPGNTGELFF. CDR3 coding DNA: TGTGCCAGCAGCGTAGGAAGGGAGGGACGCCCTGGGAACACCGGGGAGCTGTTTTTT.